The clone carrying this T cell receptor beta chain was recorded a few times. This sample is part of a study of identical twins. Using its own MiXCR run on the 5' RACE reads, TCRdb lists one record per CDR3 protein. The data show around 690,000 distinct CDR3 sequences, 20% to 25% seen once. The CDR3 sequence is 16 residues long. V shed 0 bases, J shed 2 bases, and the junction held 4 bases outside the gene matches. Per the germline V gene, CDR1 is SGHRS and CDR2 is YFSETQ. Separately, the same data were catalogued under a study of T cells expressing NK-cell markers.

Sequenced material: PBMCs. The receptor's source is a woman between 18 and 29 years old in good health. The chain links TRBV5-1 to TRBJ2-5, with TRBD2 identical over 10 bases. The chain's CDR3 is CASSLGGSGGQETQYF. In DNA form, the CDR3 reads TGCGCCAGCAGCTTGGGTGGTAGCGGGGGGCAAGAGACCCAGTACTTC.